This T cell receptor beta chain was recovered during a study of blood T cell repertoires in COVID-19. Measured with immunoSEQ multiplex PCR; TCRdb has only the in-frame clones, and not every one. The sample includes roughly 200,000 clones, 78% of them seen just once. The CDR3 spans 15 residues. With V trimmed by 4 bases and J by 3 bases, 9 bases remained unmatched. The germline V gene encodes CDR1 SGDLS and CDR2 YYNGEE. This sequence originates from a woman at least 80 years old with active or convalescent COVID-19. V gene TRBV9 combines with J gene TRBJ2-7; 8 bases fit TRBD1. Specimen: peripheral blood. CDR3 nucleotides: TGTGCCAGCAGCACAGGGACAGGTCTCTACTACGAGCAGTACTTC. It specifies CASSTGTGLYYEQYF.